This T cell receptor beta chain was identified during a study of T cells in Graves' hyperthyroidism and ophthalmopathy. The TCR beta CDR3 regions underwent amplification using RNA transcripts as the source. RT-PCR in the first round (using the HTBI primer set) targeted the TCR CDR3. Each CDR3 protein is one row after TCRdb ran MiXCR on the multiplex PCR reads. The sample has about 400,000 distinct CDR3 sequences, 15% to 18% seen once. This clonotype was counted a few times. The antigen is undetermined. Germline CDR1 and CDR2: LNHNV and YYDKDF (reference sequence). This CDR3 region has 13 residues. V shed 1 base and J shed 5 bases, with 8 bases lying between them. Study-wide points: The majority of expanded thyroid clonotypes above 0.001 also appeared in blood. Model output signaled ophthalmopathy a median 6.5 months ahead of onset.

Patients with uncontrolled infections, other autoimmune diseases, pregnancy or lactation were excluded. Thyroid ultrasound and orbital computed tomography, with clinical symptoms and serum thyroxine and TRAb, informed diagnoses. The sequencing input was blood. The chain is built from TRBV15 and TRBJ2-5; D not certain. This receptor was identified in a woman under 30 with Graves' hyperthyroidism. This CDR3 is CATSRVVEETQYF. DNA for the CDR3: TGTGCCACCAGCAGAGTAGTAGAGGAGACCCAGTACTTC.